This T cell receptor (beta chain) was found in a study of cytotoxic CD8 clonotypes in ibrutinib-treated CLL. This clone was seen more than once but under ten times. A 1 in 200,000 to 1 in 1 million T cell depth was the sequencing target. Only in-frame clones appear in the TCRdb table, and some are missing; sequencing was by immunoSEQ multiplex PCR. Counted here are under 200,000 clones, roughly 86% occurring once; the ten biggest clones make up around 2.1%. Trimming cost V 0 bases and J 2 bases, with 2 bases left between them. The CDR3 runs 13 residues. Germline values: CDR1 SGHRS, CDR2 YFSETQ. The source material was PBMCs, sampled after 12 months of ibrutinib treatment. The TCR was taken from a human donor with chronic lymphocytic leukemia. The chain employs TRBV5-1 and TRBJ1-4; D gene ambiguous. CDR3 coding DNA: TGCGCCAGCAGCTTGGACACTAATGAAAAACTGTTTTTT. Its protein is CASSLDTNEKLFF.